The present TCR beta chain was sequenced within a study of cytomegalovirus exposure and HLA in healthy donors. The V and J ends lost 5 bases and 8 bases respectively, with 9 bases between them. Germline values: CDR1 SGHTA, CDR2 FQGTGA. There are 12 residues in the CDR3. Primers included in the PCR were 60 Vbeta and 13 Jbeta primers. Authors' methods: Per a later analysis, the number of unique TCR beta chains was some 75 million, of which roughly 11 million were shared. TCRdb keeps only in-frame clones here, not all; method: immunoSEQ multiplex PCR. V, J and clone size were drawn from that table, and D and trimming were deduced from the DNA. The sample yields about 160,000 clones, around 80% seen once. This clone occurred once. Other nucleotide sequences in the sample specify the same CDR3.

This chain links TRBV7-3 with TRBJ2-2; D might be TRBD2 (5 bases). The receptor comes from a female donor in good health and CMV-seronegative. Sequencing used PBMCs. CDR3 DNA sequence: TGTGCCAGCAGCGAGGGAGCTGGGGAGCTGTTTTTT. It specifies CASSEGAGELFF.